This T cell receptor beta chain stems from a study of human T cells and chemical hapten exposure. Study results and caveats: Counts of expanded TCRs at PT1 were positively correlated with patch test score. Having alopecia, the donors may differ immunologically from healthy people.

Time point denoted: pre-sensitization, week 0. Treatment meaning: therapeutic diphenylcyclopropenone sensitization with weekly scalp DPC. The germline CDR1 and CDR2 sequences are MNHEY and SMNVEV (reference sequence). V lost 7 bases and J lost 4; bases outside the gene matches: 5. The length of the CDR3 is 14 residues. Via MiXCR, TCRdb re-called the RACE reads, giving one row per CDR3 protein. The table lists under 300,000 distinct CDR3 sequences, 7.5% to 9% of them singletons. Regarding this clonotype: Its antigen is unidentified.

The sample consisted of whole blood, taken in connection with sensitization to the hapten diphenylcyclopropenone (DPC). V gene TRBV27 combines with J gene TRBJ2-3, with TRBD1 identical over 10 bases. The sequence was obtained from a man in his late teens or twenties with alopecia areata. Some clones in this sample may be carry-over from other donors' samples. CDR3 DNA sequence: TGTGCCAGCACCCGGGACAGGGGCCCAGATACGCAGTATTTT. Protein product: CASTRDRGPDTQYF.